This T cell receptor beta chain was identified during a study of T cell responses to AZD1222 COVID-19 vaccine. Study as a whole: Second-dose recipients at about 4 or about 12 weeks were treated as one pooled group.

The CDR3 has 15 residues. CDR1 and CDR2 (germline): KGHSH, LQKENI. Losses at the gene ends were 3 bases for V and 5 bases for J; bases not matched to a gene: 4. Here immunoSEQ multiplex PCR was the method, and the copy in TCRdb shows in-frame clones only, minus some. In the table there are around 69,000 clones, roughly 90% of which are singletons. Study-level results: Spike was spanned by vaccine-associated CD4 TCRs, which were dominant at 160-218 and 743-854. Most donors were white British, females outnumbered males, and clonal diversity was possibly underestimated.

On this clone: Its antigen is unidentified.

The TCR sequence derives from an adult in good health. The chain has TRBV18 and TRBJ2-1, with 10 nucleotides matching TRBD2. The source material was peripheral blood, sampled on day 0 of AZD1222 vaccination. CDR3 amino acids: CASSPGLALNNEQFF. DNA of the CDR3: TGTGCCAGCTCACCGGGACTAGCGTTGAACAATGAGCAGTTCTTC. Full variable domain (rest looked up from reference TRBV18 and TRBJ2-1): NAGVMQNPRHLVRRRGQEARLRCSPMKGHSHVYWYRQLPEEGLKFMVYLQKENIIDESGMPKERFSAEFPKEGPSILRIQQVVRGDSAAYFCASSPGLALNNEQFFGPGTRLTVL.